Shown below are 3 T cell receptor beta chains from a single sample sequenced in a study of blood T cells in healthy people across ages. Together with a sample-barcoded 5' primer, a J-beta primer mix was included in a second PCR lasting roughly 6 to 12 cycles. MiXCR was run by TCRdb on the 5' RACE reads, yielding one entry per CDR3 protein. The table lists 1.5 million to 1.8 million distinct CDR3 sequences, 35% to 45% of them singletons. The sequenced sample consisted of blood. These receptors all come from a woman in her late teens or twenties in good health.

The chain has TRBV20-1 and TRBJ1-1, with 8 positions matching TRBD1. V was clipped by 7 bases and J by 1 base; unmatched bases: 11. Germline CDR1 is DFQATT and CDR2 is SNEGSKA (reference sequence). The CDR3 totals 15 residues. The CDR3 here is CSEMSPGQGNTEAFF. The CDR3 DNA sequence: TGCAGTGAGATGTCCCCCGGACAGGGGAACACTGAAGCTTTCTTT.

The CDR3 protein is CASSDSGGYGYTF. In DNA form, the CDR3 reads TGTGCCAGCAGCGATTCAGGGGGCTATGGCTACACCTTC. The chain links TRBV9 to TRBJ1-2; TRBD1 agrees at 7 bases. Germline V lookup: CDR1 SGDLS, CDR2 YYNGEE. Losses at the gene ends were 3 bases for V and 4 bases for J; bases not matched to a gene: 3. This CDR3 region has 13 residues.

For this clonotype: Sequence at one end of the junction differs from germline and may be a read error. The chain links TRBV7-6 to TRBJ2-7; 8 bases are shared with TRBD1. This CDR3 is built from 15 residues. The germline V gene encodes CDR1 SGHVS and CDR2 FNYEAQ. CDR3 in amino acids: CASSWGGQGVYEQYF. DNA for the CDR3: TGCGCCAGCAGCTGGGGCGGACAGGGAGTCTACGAGCAGTACTTC.